Given below is one T cell receptor (beta chain) in context. Its target is not known. The CDR3 has 14 amino acids. The germline V gene has CDR1 KGHSH and CDR2 LQKENI. Trimming stripped 4 bases from V and 7 bases from J, with 11 bases between. The sample comes from a study of T cell responses to AZD1222 COVID-19 vaccine. Study results and caveats: Repertoire sampling occurred only after the peak T cell response. Clonal diversity was possibly underestimated, and the donors were mostly white British, with more females. After two AZD1222 doses, spike-specific TCR breadth and depth rose versus day 0.

Some clones are missing from TCRdb's copy, which holds only in-frame ones; the method was immunoSEQ multiplex PCR. This sample has about 120,000 clones, with more than 75% found just once. The sequencing used peripheral blood, collected on day 0 of AZD1222 vaccination. The clonotype was recovered from an adult in good health. The chain employs TRBV18 and TRBJ1-6; possible D gene TRBD1, 6 bases. This CDR3 reads CASSQQGPNSPLHF. The DNA of the CDR3 is TGTGCCAGCTCACAACAGGGTCCCAATTCACCCCTCCACTTT.